A selection of T cell receptor beta chains follows, all from one sample in a study of T cell responses to AZD1222 COVID-19 vaccine. Libraries were prepared by immunoSEQ multiplex PCR; TCRdb keeps only in-frame clonotypes and omits some of them. The sample records around 99,000 clones, roughly 92% being singletons. Specimen: peripheral blood, collected on day 0 of AZD1222 vaccination. These receptors originate from an adult in good health. Both conserved end residues are part of each CDR3. D genes are given only for firm matches. Clone size is stated in some rows and not others, as once, few, many or a class when expanded.

TGCGCCAGCAGCCATCCAGGGCGGGTCTATGGCTACACCTTC,CASSHPGRVYGYTF,NA,TRBV4-1,NA,TRBJ1-2
TGTGCCACCAGGCGGGGGGGTACCTCCTACGAGCAGTACTTC,CATRRGGTSYEQYF,NA,TRBV24-1,TRBD2,TRBJ2-7
TGTGCCAGCAGCAAAGATAGACGGTGGCTAGGGCAGCCCCAGCATTTT,CASSKDRRWLGQPQHF,NA,TRBV21-1,NA,TRBJ1-5
TGTGCCAGCAGCCAGTTCCCCCACAGGGGGCCGAACACCGGGGAGCTGTTTTTT,CASSQFPHRGPNTGELFF,NA,TRBV4-2,TRBD1,TRBJ2-2
TGTGCCAGCAGCAAAGCTGTGACTCCGAGCTCCTACGAGCAGTACTTC,CASSKAVTPSSYEQYF,NA,TRBV21-1,NA,TRBJ2-7
TGTGCCAGCTCACCCCCGGTTAGCCCCTATGGCTACACCTTC,CASSPPVSPYGYTF,NA,TRBV18,NA,TRBJ1-2
TGTGCCAGCAGTGAATCGGAAATCAGCACTGAAGCTTTCTTT,CASSESEISTEAFF,NA,TRBV2,NA,TRBJ1-1
TGTGCCAGCAGCCTCGGTGGCAGCCTGAACACTGAAGCTTTCTTT,CASSLGGSLNTEAFF,once,TRBV5-8,NA,TRBJ1-1
TGTGCCAGCAGTTCGAGCGGCTCCTACGAGCAGTACTTC,CASSSSGSYEQYF,NA,TRBV12-3/TRBV12-4,NA,TRBJ2-7
TGCGCCAGCAGCGGAACTAGAGTGGGCACGAACACTGAAGCTTTCTTT,CASSGTRVGTNTEAFF,NA,TRBV4-1,NA,TRBJ1-1
TGTGCCAGCCGTATGGCAGATACGCAGTATTTT,CASRMADTQYF,NA,TRBV3-1/TRBV3-2,NA,TRBJ2-3
TGTGCCAGCAGTCGACAAGGCGGGAAAGGCGACGAGCAGTACTTC,CASSRQGGKGDEQYF,NA,TRBV7-8,NA,TRBJ2-7
TGTGCCAGCAGCCAACAGGGGGCAGGGGAGCAGTACTTC,CASSQQGAGEQYF,NA,TRBV7-2,TRBD1,TRBJ2-7
TGTGCCAGCAGTGAAGCCACACCCGATAGCAATCAGCCCCAGCATTTT,CASSEATPDSNQPQHF,NA,TRBV6-1,NA,TRBJ1-5
TGTGCCATCGGCGACAGGGGGCGAACTGAAGCTTTCTTT,CAIGDRGRTEAFF,NA,TRBV10-3,TRBD1,TRBJ1-1
TGTGCCAGCTCACCACTGGGACAGGGGCTAGAGGGCTACACCTTC,CASSPLGQGLEGYTF,NA,TRBV18,TRBD1,TRBJ1-2
TGTGCCAGCAGCCTTAGTGACTCTGGAAACACCATATATTTT,CASSLSDSGNTIYF,NA,TRBV11-2,NA,TRBJ1-3
TGTGCCAGTAGTATCAGGGGGTATGAGACCCAGTACTTC,CASSIRGYETQYF,NA,TRBV19,TRBD1,TRBJ2-5
TGCGCCAGCAGCCCGACAGGGGCGTACGAGCAGTACTTC,CASSPTGAYEQYF,NA,TRBV5-1,TRBD1,TRBJ2-7
TGTGCTAGTGGTTTGGGACAGAACAGGGGGCTCACGAAGGAACTGTTTTTT,CASGLGQNRGLTKELFF,NA,TRBV12-5,TRBD1,TRBJ1-4
TGCGCCAGCAGCTACAAGATATCCGGTCCCGAAGGCACTGAAGCTTTCTTT,CASSYKISGPEGTEAFF,NA,TRBV4-1,NA,TRBJ1-1
TGTGCCAGTAGCGGACCGGAGGTTCGCACTGAAGCTTTCTTT,CASSGPEVRTEAFF,NA,TRBV19,NA,TRBJ1-1
TGTGCCAGCAGCTTAGCGGGGAGATACGAGCAGTACTTC,CASSLAGRYEQYF,NA,TRBV7-9,NA,TRBJ2-7
TGCGCCAGCAGCCAAGATCGGGACGGTCCTGCCAAAAACATTCAGTACTTC,CASSQDRDGPAKNIQYF,NA,TRBV4-1,NA,TRBJ2-4
TGTGCCAGCTCACCATTAAGATCCGGGTCACACTATACTGGAAACACCATATATTTT,CASSPLRSGSHYTGNTIYF,NA,TRBV18,NA,TRBJ1-3
TGTGCCAGCAGTCCCCCGGGGGCAGGGGGTCCGCCCCAGCATTTT,CASSPPGAGGPPQHF,NA,TRBV28,TRBD1,TRBJ1-5
TGTGCCAGCTCACTTCGGGGCGGGGGGTTTGACGAGCAGTACTTC,CASSLRGGGFDEQYF,once,TRBV18,TRBD2,TRBJ2-7
TGTGCCAGTAGTATAGTGAACAGCAATCAGCCCCAGCATTTT,CASSIVNSNQPQHF,NA,TRBV19,NA,TRBJ1-5
TGTGCCAGCCTTTCATACACAGATACGCAGTATTTT,CASLSYTDTQYF,NA,TRBV5-5,NA,TRBJ2-3
TGTGCCAGCAGTTTAGTTTTGGGGACGGGCTACACCTTC,CASSLVLGTGYTF,NA,TRBV12-3/TRBV12-4,NA,TRBJ1-2
TGCGCCAGCAGCAACAGGGGAACATCTGGAAACACCATATATTTT,CASSNRGTSGNTIYF,NA,TRBV5-1,TRBD1,TRBJ1-3
TGCAGCGCCGCCCCCGGGACAGCTAACACTGAAGCTTTCTTT,CSAAPGTANTEAFF,NA,TRBV29-1,TRBD1,TRBJ1-1
TGTGCCAGCAGTTACGAGGGGAGGGCTGAAGCTTTCTTT,CASSYEGRAEAFF,NA,TRBV6-2/TRBV6-3,NA,TRBJ1-1
TGTGCCACCAGCAGAGATCAAGTCGGTGAAAAACTGTTTTTT,CATSRDQVGEKLFF,NA,TRBV15,NA,TRBJ1-4
TGTGCCTGGAGCCCGACTAGCGGGGCCGCGGTATACTTC,CAWSPTSGAAVYF,NA,TRBV30,TRBD2,TRBJ2-7
TGCGCCAGCAGACCCGGACAGGGGGCTTACAATGAGCAGTTCTTC,CASRPGQGAYNEQFF,NA,TRBV10-2,TRBD1,TRBJ2-1
TGTGCCAGCAGTGAAGACAGGAATGTTAACACCATATATTTT,CASSEDRNVNTIYF,NA,TRBV2,NA,TRBJ1-3
TGCGCCAGCAGCTTTACCTCAACTAATGAAAAACTGTTTTTT,CASSFTSTNEKLFF,NA,TRBV5-1,NA,TRBJ1-4
TGCAGTGTCCGGACGGACACTGAAGCTTTCTTT,CSVRTDTEAFF,NA,TRBV20-1,NA,TRBJ1-1
TGTGCCAGCAGCCCGTTTAACGGGCCCCAGCATTTT,CASSPFNGPQHF,NA,TRBV6-5,NA,TRBJ1-5
TGCGCCAGCAGCTTGGATGATATTCTGGGGGGGCGGGATACGCAGTATTTT,CASSLDDILGGRDTQYF,NA,TRBV5-1,NA,TRBJ2-3
TGCAGCGTCTCGGGACTTGGTCATGAAAAACTGTTTTTT,CSVSGLGHEKLFF,NA,TRBV29-1,NA,TRBJ1-4
TGTGCCAGCAGCTTGTTCTCTAGCGGGGGGCGCACAGATACGCAGTATTTT,CASSLFSSGGRTDTQYF,NA,TRBV5-6,TRBD2,TRBJ2-3